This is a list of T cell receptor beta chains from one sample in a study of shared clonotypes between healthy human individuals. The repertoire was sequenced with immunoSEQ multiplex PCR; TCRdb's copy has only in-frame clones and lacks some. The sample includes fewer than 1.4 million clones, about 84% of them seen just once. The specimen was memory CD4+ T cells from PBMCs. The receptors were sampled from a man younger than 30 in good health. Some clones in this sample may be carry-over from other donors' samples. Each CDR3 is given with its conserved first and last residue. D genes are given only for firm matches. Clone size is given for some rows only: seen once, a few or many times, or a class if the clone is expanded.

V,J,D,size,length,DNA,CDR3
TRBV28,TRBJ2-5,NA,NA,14,TGTGCCAGCAGCCCCACGTGGGGGTCCGAGACCCAGTACTTC,CASSPTWGSETQYF
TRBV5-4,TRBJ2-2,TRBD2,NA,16,TGTGCCAGCAGCTCCATGGGGGGGTCGTTCCCCGGGGAGCTGTTTTTT,CASSSMGGSFPGELFF
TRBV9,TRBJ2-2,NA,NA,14,TGTGCCAGCACGTTGACTAGTTCCACCGGGGAGCTGTTTTTT,CASTLTSSTGELFF
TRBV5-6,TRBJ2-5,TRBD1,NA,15,TGTGCCAGCAGCTTTGGGGGCAGGGGGTCTGAGACCCAGTACTTC,CASSFGGRGSETQYF
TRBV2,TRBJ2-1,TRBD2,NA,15,TGTGCCAGCAGGAAACTAGCGGGAGGCGACAATGAGCAGTTCTTC,CASRKLAGGDNEQFF
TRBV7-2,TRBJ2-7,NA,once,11,TGTGCCAGCAGCTCCCTCTTCGAGCAGTACTTC,CASSSLFEQYF
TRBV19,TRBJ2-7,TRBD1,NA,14,TGTGCCACCTGGAGACAGGGGACCCCCTACGAGCAGTACTTC,CATWRQGTPYEQYF
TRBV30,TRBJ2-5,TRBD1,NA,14,TGTGCCTGGAGCGCGGGACAGGGGAAAGAGACCCAGTACTTC,CAWSAGQGKETQYF
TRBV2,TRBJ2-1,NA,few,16,TGTGCCAGCAACCCTCTCCCATCCGCGACAACGAATGAGCAGTTCTTC,CASNPLPSATTNEQFF
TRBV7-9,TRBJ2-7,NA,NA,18,TGTGCCAGCAGCTTATCCCCTTTTGTGGGACGGTCCTCCTACGAGCAGTACTTC,CASSLSPFVGRSSYEQYF
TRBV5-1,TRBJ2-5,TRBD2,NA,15,TGCGCCAGCAGCTTGGTCGGGACTAGAGAAGAGACCCAGTACTTC,CASSLVGTREETQYF
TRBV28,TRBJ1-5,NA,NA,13,TGTGCCAGCAAAGGGGGTTGGGGACAGCCCCAGCATTTT,CASKGGWGQPQHF
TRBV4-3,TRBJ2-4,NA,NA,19,TGCGCCAGCAGCCAAGGGGATTGGGGAGCGGGCGGTGCCAAAAACATTCAGTACTTC,CASSQGDWGAGGAKNIQYF
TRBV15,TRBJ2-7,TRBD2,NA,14,TGTGCCACCAGGAAAATAGCGGGAGATTACGAGCAGTACTTC,CATRKIAGDYEQYF
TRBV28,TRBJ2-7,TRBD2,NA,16,TGTGCCAGCACCTCCACCGGGGTAGCGGGCGTGTACGAGCAGTACTTC,CASTSTGVAGVYEQYF
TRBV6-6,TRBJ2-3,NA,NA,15,TGTGCCAGCAGTTCCCCCGGGTCCTACCGGGATACGCAGTATTTT,CASSSPGSYRDTQYF
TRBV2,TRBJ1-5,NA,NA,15,TGTGCCAGCAAGACAGAGGCTATAGCAAATCAGCCCCAGCATTTT,CASKTEAIANQPQHF
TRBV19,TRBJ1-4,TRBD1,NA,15,TGTGCCAGTAGTATTATCGCCAGGGGGAGTGAAAAACTGTTTTTT,CASSIIARGSEKLFF
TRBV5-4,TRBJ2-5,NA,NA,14,TGTGCCAGCAGCTGGGGGGGACAGGTAATCGACCAGTACTTC,CASSWGGQVIDQYF
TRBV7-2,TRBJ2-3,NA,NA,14,TGTGCCAGCAGCCCGCGGGCCCTAATAGATACGCAGTATTTT,CASSPRALIDTQYF
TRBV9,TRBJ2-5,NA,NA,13,TGTGCCAGCAGCGTAGATGAGCAAGAGACCCAGTACTTC,CASSVDEQETQYF
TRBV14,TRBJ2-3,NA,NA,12,TGTGCCAGCAGCGCGGGGACAGATACGCAGTATTTT,CASSAGTDTQYF
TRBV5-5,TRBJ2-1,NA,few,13,TGTGCCAGCAGCGCACCCGGCGGGGCGGTGCAGTTCTTC,CASSAPGGAVQFF
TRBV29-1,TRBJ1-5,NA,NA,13,TGCAGCGCAACCGACGGAGGCAATCAGCCCCAGCATTTT,CSATDGGNQPQHF
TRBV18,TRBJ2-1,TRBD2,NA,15,TGTGCCAGCTCCCCTGGACTAGCGACCTACAATGAGCAGTTCTTC,CASSPGLATYNEQFF
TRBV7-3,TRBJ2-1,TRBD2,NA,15,TGTGCCAGCAGCTTACTAGCGGGAGGCTACAATGAGCAGTTCTTC,CASSLLAGGYNEQFF
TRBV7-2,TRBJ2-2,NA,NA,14,TGTGCCAGCAGCCCCGCAGGCCGGACCGGGGAGCTGTTTTTT,CASSPAGRTGELFF
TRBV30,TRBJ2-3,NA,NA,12,TGTGCCTGGAGCCAGGCTACAGATACGCAGTATTTT,CAWSQATDTQYF
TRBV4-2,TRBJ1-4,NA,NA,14,TGTGCCAGCAGCCAAGTAGGGACTAATGAAAAACTGTTTTTT,CASSQVGTNEKLFF
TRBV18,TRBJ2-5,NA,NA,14,TGTGCCAGCTCCCGAAATTACTTACAAGAGACCCAGTACTTC,CASSRNYLQETQYF
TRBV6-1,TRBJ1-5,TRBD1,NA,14,TGTGCCACCCGTCGACAGGGGGCAGGTCAGCCCCAGCATTTT,CATRRQGAGQPQHF
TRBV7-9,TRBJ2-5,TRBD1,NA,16,TGTGCCAGCAGCCCTACCAGGGACAGGGGAAAAGAGACCCAGTACTTC,CASSPTRDRGKETQYF
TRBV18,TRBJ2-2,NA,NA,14,TGTGCCAGCTCACGCACACAGAACACCGGGGAGCTGTTTTTT,CASSRTQNTGELFF
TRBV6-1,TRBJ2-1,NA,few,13,TGTGCCAGCAGTGGAGTTCGGTGGGATGAGCAGTTCTTC,CASSGVRWDEQFF
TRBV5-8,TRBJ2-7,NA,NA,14,TGTGCCAGCAGCCCCAGGTCCAACTCCTACGAGCAGTACTTC,CASSPRSNSYEQYF
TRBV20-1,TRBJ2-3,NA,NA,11,TGCAGTGCTAGAGTCGGAGATACGCAGTATTTT,CSARVGDTQYF
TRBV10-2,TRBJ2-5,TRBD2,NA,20,TGCGCCAGCAGTGAGTCGAAGATAGGTCTAGCGGGGCGGTACCAAGAGACCCAGTACTTC,CASSESKIGLAGRYQETQYF
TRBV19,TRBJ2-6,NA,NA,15,TGTGCCAGTAGTATGGCACCAACTGGGGCCAACGTCCTGACTTTC,CASSMAPTGANVLTF
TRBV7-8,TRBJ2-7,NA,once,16,TGTGCCAGCAGCTTAGGGCGGTTACAGTCCACCTACGAGCAGTACTTC,CASSLGRLQSTYEQYF
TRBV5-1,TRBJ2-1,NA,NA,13,TGCGCCAGCAGCCCGTACCTCAACAATGAGCAGTTCTTC,CASSPYLNNEQFF
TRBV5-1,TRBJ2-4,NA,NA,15,TGCGCCAGCAGCCCCGAGCAGGGGGCCAAAAACATTCAGTACTTC,CASSPEQGAKNIQYF
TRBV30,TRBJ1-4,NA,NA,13,TGTGCCTGGAGTAAAGGGTCTAATGAAAAACTGTTTTTT,CAWSKGSNEKLFF